The TCR beta chain under discussion was sequenced for a study of blood T cell repertoires in COVID-19. Study-wide background: Sites across the United States, Italy and Spain contributed samples from acute and convalescent COVID-19.

As handled by the study authors: Amplification of reference gene primers provided the estimated nucleated cell counts. The repertoire was sequenced with immunoSEQ multiplex PCR; TCRdb's copy has only in-frame clones and lacks some. The V and J calls and clone size come from that table; D and trimming were worked out from the DNA. The sample lists fewer than 250,000 clones, under 90% seen once, with 11% in the top ten. This clone was seen once. One Seattle source followed patients from active infection through their disease course. The sequencing input was peripheral blood. The TCR sequence derives from a man aged 50 to 60 with COVID-19, enrolled during active disease.

CDR3 amino acids: CASSPEGTGNQPQHF. CDR3 DNA: TGTGCCAGCAGCCCCGAAGGGACAGGAAATCAGCCCCAGCATTTT. The V call is TRBV7-9, the J call TRBJ1-5, with 8 bases aligning to TRBD1. V dropped 5 bases and J dropped 4; count of bases not matched to a gene: 7. This CDR3 has 15 residues. Germline lookup yields CDR1 SEHNR and CDR2 FQNEAQ (reference sequence).